Below are 2 T cell receptor beta chains sequenced from a single sample in a study of chemoradiotherapy in HPV16-positive cancers. The repertoire was sequenced with immunoSEQ multiplex PCR; TCRdb's copy has only in-frame clones and lacks some. The data show around 1,900 clones, 85% seen once. The sample consisted of tumor tissue, taken from a patient who underwent chemoradiotherapy. These receptors were taken from a human donor with HPV-associated anogenital cancer.

The V and J genes are TRBV5-1 and TRBJ1-2; D gene unclear. Germline-derived CDR1 and CDR2 are SGHRS and YFSETQ. V was clipped by 4 bases and J by 0 bases, with 16 bases between them. The CDR3 extends over 16 amino acids. Written as DNA, the CDR3 is TGCGCCAGCAGCATGAGTAGCCCAGCAGCTAACTATGGCTACACCTTC. Translating it yields CASSMSSPAANYGYTF.

This clone was counted between two and nine times. V and J are TRBV11-2 and TRBJ1-1; D ambiguous. The V and J ends lost 5 bases and 5 bases respectively, with 15 bases between them. The CDR3 is made up of 14 amino acids. From germline, CDR1 is SGHAT and CDR2 FQNNGV. Written as DNA, the CDR3 is TGTGCCAGCAGCCCTATCGGAAGAGGAACTGAAGCTTTCTTT. It encodes CASSPIGRGTEAFF.